These 25 T cell receptor beta chains came from one sample sequenced in a study of Ad26.COV2.S vaccination and SARS-CoV-2 variants. Some clones are missing from TCRdb's copy, which holds only in-frame ones; the method was immunoSEQ multiplex PCR. The repertoire holds 200,000 to 300,000 clones, with more than 75% as singletons. The treatment here: 19 received Ad26.COV2.S at low or high dose, single or two shots; roughly 5 received placebo; per-sample allocation not given. Repertoires come from day 63 after the first vaccine or placebo injection. This sample comprised peripheral blood, obtained in a trial of Ad26.COV2.S vaccine versus placebo. These receptors all come from a person aged 18 to 59 who received the Ad26.COV2.S COVID-19 vaccine or a placebo.

The CDR3, as DNA: TGTGCCAGCAGCCAGGTCAGCGGGGGCCTTAAAACCTACGAGCAGTACTTC. Protein: CASSQVSGGLKTYEQYF. The chain links TRBV7-2 to TRBJ2-7; 8 nucleotides agree with TRBD2. Germline V gene lookup returns CDR1 SGHTA and CDR2 FQGNSA. The CDR3 has 17 amino acids. J gave up 2 bases and V 5 bases, and 14 bases lay outside the gene matches. Full variable domain (rest looked up from reference TRBV7-2 and TRBJ2-7): GAGVSQSPSNKVTEKGKDVELRCDPISGHTALYWYRQSLGQGLEFLIYFQGNSAPDKSGLPSDRFSAERTGGSVSTLTIQRTQQEDSAVYLCASSQVSGGLKTYEQYFGPGTRLTVT.

The chain links TRBV6-1 to TRBJ2-3; a weak D match, TRBD2 (6 bases). The CDR3 is 17 amino acids. Germline V lookup: CDR1 MNHNS, CDR2 SASEGT. Trimming stripped 4 bases from V and 3 bases from J, with 20 bases between. CDR3 sequence reads: CASSGDSRREVTDTQYF. CDR3 coding DNA: TGTGCCAGCAGTGGGGATAGTAGGCGGGAAGTTACAGATACGCAGTATTTT.

This clone has more than one count but fewer than ten. The chain employs TRBV19 and TRBJ1-5, with 11 bases identical to TRBD1. This CDR3 is built from 17 residues. J gave up 4 bases and V 3 bases, and 8 bases lay outside the gene matches. Germline assignment: CDR1 LNHDA and CDR2 SQIVND (reference sequence). CDR3 sequence (DNA): TGTGCCAGTAGTATCATCCCGGACAGGGGGCGGAATCAGCCCCAGCATTTT. This codes for CASSIIPDRGRNQPQHF.

The chain recombines TRBV19 with TRBJ1-2; no clear D gene. Germline V gives CDR1 LNHDA, CDR2 SQIVND (reference sequence). There are 12 residues in the CDR3. V was cut by 2 bases and J by 6 bases, with 7 bases left in between. The CDR3 bases are TGTGCCAGTAGTATATATGCTGATGGCTACACCTTC. It translates to CASSIYADGYTF.

The CDR3 DNA follows: TGTGCCAGCAGTACCGACAGGGGGGGATACGAGCAGTACTTC. It translates to CASSTDRGGYEQYF. The genes are TRBV28 and TRBJ2-7, with 9 bases that match TRBD1. The CDR3 loop spans 14 amino acids. CDR1 is MDHEN, CDR2 SYDVKM, per germline. V shed 5 bases, J shed 4 bases, and the junction held 6 bases outside the gene matches.

The chain joins TRBV27 to TRBJ2-3; TRBD1 matches at 7 bases. CDR1 is MNHEY and CDR2 is SMNVEV in the germline V gene (reference sequence). With V trimmed by 6 bases and J by 0 bases, 3 bases remained unmatched. There are 14 residues in the CDR3. The CDR3 nucleotides read TGTGCCAGCAGCACGACAGGGAGCACAGATACGCAGTATTTT. Its protein is CASSTTGSTDTQYF.

The J gene is TRBJ2-7, the V gene TRBV15; TRBD2 agrees at 7 bases. CDR1 is LNHNV and CDR2 is YYDKDF in the germline V gene (reference sequence). V dropped 3 bases and J dropped 3; count of bases not matched to a gene: 8. This CDR3 contains 15 residues. This chain's CDR3 is CATSSPGGFYYEQYF. The CDR3 DNA follows: TGTGCCACCAGCAGCCCGGGAGGATTCTACTACGAGCAGTACTTC.

This chain connects TRBV10-3 to TRBJ1-1, with a tentative D call TRBD1 (5 bases). The CDR3 runs to 15 residues. The V gene's germline CDR1 is ENHRY and CDR2 SYGVKD. The V and J ends lost 0 bases and 1 base respectively, with 9 bases between them. Here the CDR3 reads CAISESAGKNTEAFF. The DNA of the CDR3 is TGTGCCATCAGTGAGTCGGCAGGGAAGAACACTGAAGCTTTCTTT.

The rearrangement joins TRBV21-1 to TRBJ2-5. TRBV21-1 corresponds to a pseudogene. The CDR3 has 13 residues. CDR3 sequence: CASSKSCPSGRYF. The CDR3 DNA follows: TGTGCCAGCAGCAAATCTTGTCCGTCTGGACGGTACTTC.

J is TRBJ1-1 and V is TRBV7-8; possibly TRBD1 for D (6 bases). This CDR3 region has 15 residues. Trimming removed 2 bases at V and 4 bases at J, with 14 bases between. From germline, CDR1 is SGHVS and CDR2 FQNEAQ. CDR3 region: CASSLIQGISTEAFF. Here the CDR3 DNA reads TGTGCCAGCAGCTTAATACAGGGTATTAGCACTGAAGCTTTCTTT.

The CDR3, as DNA: TGTGCCTGGAGTGTACTTGAGGGTGGAAACACCATATATTTT. Amino acid sequence: CAWSVLEGGNTIYF. The chain is built from TRBV30 and TRBJ1-3; no clear D. Germline CDR1 GTSNPN, CDR2 SVGIG (reference sequence). Deletions cut 0 bases from V and 3 bases from J, with 9 bases between. The CDR3 sequence is 14 residues long. Full variable domain (outside the CDR3, taken from reference TRBV30 and TRBJ1-3): SQTIHQWPATLVQPVGSPLSLECTVEGTSNPNLYWYRQAAGRGLQLLFYSVGIGQISSEVPQNLSASRPQDRQFILSSKKLLLSDSGFYLCAWSVLEGGNTIYFGEGSWLTVV.

The chain couples TRBV7-8 to TRBJ1-6; 9 bases line up with TRBD1. The V segment lost 5 bases and the J segment 9 bases; nucleotides outside the gene matches: 11. The CDR3 runs to 16 residues. CDR1 SGHVS and CDR2 FQNEAQ come from the germline V gene. CDR3 protein: CASSNQRTGDGSPLHF. The CDR3 DNA reads as TGTGCCAGCAGCAACCAAAGGACAGGGGATGGTTCACCCCTCCACTTT.

This clone was seen more than once but under ten times. The rearrangement uses TRBV27 and TRBJ2-7; no reliable D call. Trimming removed 3 bases at V and 6 bases at J, with 12 bases between. The germline gives CDR1 MNHEY, CDR2 SMNVEV (reference sequence). There are 13 residues in the CDR3. The CDR3 loop reads CASSFTDGTEQYF. DNA of the CDR3: TGTGCCAGCAGTTTTACCGACGGTACCGAGCAGTACTTC.

The V gene is TRBV2, the J gene TRBJ2-7; 11 bases match TRBD2. The CDR3 is made up of 14 amino acids. Unmatched junction bases numbered 6, after V lost 8 bases and J lost 3 bases. The germline CDR1 and CDR2 sequences are SNHLY and FYNNEI. The CDR3 loop is CASYGGLADYEQYF. The CDR3 nucleotides read TGTGCCAGCTATGGGGGACTAGCGGACTACGAGCAGTACTTC.

The chain links TRBV5-6 to TRBJ2-7; the match to TRBD1 covers 7 bases. Germline values: CDR1 SGHDT, CDR2 YYEEEE. This CDR3 spans 14 amino acids. V was pared by 0 bases and J by 3 bases, with 3 bases of the junction left unmatched. The CDR3 nucleotides read TGTGCCAGCAGCTTGGACACAGGGGTCTACGAGCAGTACTTC. Amino acids: CASSLDTGVYEQYF. Supplemented by reference TRBV5-6 and TRBJ2-7, the full variable domain reads DAGVTQSPTHLIKTRGQQVTLRCSPKSGHDTVSWYQQALGQGPQFIFQYYEEEERQRGNFPDRFSGHQFPNYSSELNVNALLLGDSALYLCASSLDTGVYEQYFGPGTRLTVT.

The chain links TRBV20-1 to TRBJ2-4, with 7 positions matching TRBD1. CDR1 is DFQATT, CDR2 SNEGSKA, per germline (reference sequence). V shed 3 bases and J 4 bases; nucleotides not matched to a gene: 9. This CDR3 is 15 amino acids long. The CDR3 DNA is TGCAGTGCTAGTCGCGAGGGGGCAAGGAAAAACATTCAGTACTTC. It specifies CSASREGARKNIQYF.

This chain uses TRBV7-3 with TRBJ2-5; 8 bases match TRBD1. The CDR3 is made up of 15 amino acids. Unmatched junction bases numbered 10, after V lost 5 bases and J lost 5 bases. Germline CDR1 and CDR2: SGHTA and FQGTGA. CDR3 residues: CASSLQGAGAETQYF. CDR3 sequence (DNA): TGTGCCAGCAGCCTCCAGGGGGCTGGTGCGGAGACCCAGTACTTC.

This clone was seen a few times. This chain links TRBV19 with TRBJ1-6; D perhaps matches TRBD1 (5 bases). Germline V lookup: CDR1 LNHDA, CDR2 SQIVND (reference sequence). The CDR3 sequence is 14 residues long. Deletions cut 6 bases from V and 10 bases from J, with 16 bases between. CDR3 nucleotides: TGTGCCAGTAGCCTGGGACGGACTTTATCACCCCTCCACTTT. It specifies CASSLGRTLSPLHF.

This sequence joins TRBV4-3 and TRBJ2-4; D not resolved. The CDR3 contains 15 residues. The germline CDR1 and CDR2 sequences are LGHNA and YSLEER. Trimming cost V 0 bases and J 1 base, with 7 bases left between them. Here the CDR3 DNA reads TGCGCCAGCAGCCAAGAGCAAGGGGCCAAAAACATTCAGTACTTC. Translated: CASSQEQGAKNIQYF.

The chain links TRBV10-3 to TRBJ2-3; 7 nucleotides agree with TRBD2. The CDR3 loop spans 17 amino acids. Per the germline V gene, CDR1 is ENHRY and CDR2 is SYGVKD. The V and J ends lost 3 bases and 0 bases, in that order; junction bases with no gene match: 9. The DNA for the CDR3 is TGTGCCATCAGTGACTACCGGACTAGTTCAAGCACAGATACGCAGTATTTT. Its translation is CAISDYRTSSSTDTQYF.

V is TRBV25-1 and J is TRBJ2-7; D possibly uses TRBD1 or TRBD2 (6 bases each). The ends were cut back, 6 bases at V and 5 bases at J, with 11 bases in the middle. The CDR3 sequence is 12 residues long. Germline assignment: CDR1 MGHDK and CDR2 SYGVNS. In nucleotides, the CDR3 is TGTGCCAGCAGCGAGGGGGGCCACGAGCAGTACTTC. Translation: CASSEGGHEQYF.

The chain carries TRBV10-1 and TRBJ2-1; unclear D gene. The V gene's germline CDR1 is WNHNN and CDR2 SYGVQD (reference sequence). The CDR3 contains 15 residues. Between the trimmed V and J ends, which lost 3 bases and 0 bases, there was a span of 9 bases. CDR3 bases: TGCGCCAGCAGTGATCGACGGCACTCCTACAATGAGCAGTTCTTC. It encodes CASSDRRHSYNEQFF.

This chain joins TRBV24-1 and TRBJ1-2, with 8 bases that match TRBD1. V lost 2 bases to trimming and J lost 8 bases; unmatched junction nucleotides: 12. The length of the CDR3 is 16 residues. The germline V gene has CDR1 KGHDR and CDR2 SFDVKD. The CDR3 coding sequence is TGTGCCACCAGTGATTCAGGCCCAGGGGGCGCGGAAGGCTACACCTTC. Its translation: CATSDSGPGGAEGYTF.

This clone was seen once. The chain combines TRBV7-2 with TRBJ1-1; a possible D gene is TRBD1 (6 bases). Per the germline V gene, CDR1 is SGHTA and CDR2 is FQGNSA. V lost 2 bases, J lost 0 bases, and 13 bases lay in between. This CDR3 region has 16 residues. CDR3 sequence (DNA): TGTGCCAGCAGCTTAATGACAGGACAGATGAACACTGAAGCTTTCTTT. It codes for CASSLMTGQMNTEAFF.

The J gene is TRBJ2-7, the V gene TRBV28; D tentatively fits TRBD1 or TRBD2 (5 bases each). The germline gives CDR1 MDHEN, CDR2 SYDVKM. The length of the CDR3 is 15 residues. Trimming stripped 5 bases from V and 2 bases from J, with 16 bases between. CDR3 DNA: TGTGCCAGCAGTCTGGGACGGTGGGTAACCTACGAGCAGTACTTC. Translation: CASSLGRWVTYEQYF.